What follows are 6 T cell receptor beta chains derived from one specimen sequenced in a study of cytomegalovirus exposure and HLA in healthy donors. Amplification used 60 Vbeta primers and 13 Jbeta primers. Assay used: immunoSEQ multiplex PCR; TCRdb lists only in-frame clones, some missing. The sample contains around 250,000 clones, around 81% of which appear only once. The sample was PBMCs. These receptors came from a woman aged 60-75 years in good health and CMV-seropositive.

V usage is TRBV19 and J usage is TRBJ1-1; possible D gene TRBD1, 6 bases. This CDR3 comprises 16 residues. V gave up 5 bases and J gave up 0 bases, with 16 bases separating them. CDR1 LNHDA and CDR2 SQIVND come from the germline V gene (reference sequence). The DNA of the CDR3 is TGTGCCAGTAGTTCTCCCTCCGGGACACTGAACACTGAAGCTTTCTTT. Residues: CASSSPSGTLNTEAFF.

J is TRBJ2-3 and V is TRBV9; D remains unclear. The CDR3 spans 14 residues. The V gene lost 0 bases and the J gene lost 0 bases, with 5 bases spanning the gap. Germline-derived CDR1 and CDR2 are SGDLS and YYNGEE. The CDR3 reads CASSVGQSTDTQYF. The DNA for the CDR3 is TGTGCCAGCAGCGTAGGCCAGAGCACAGATACGCAGTATTTT.

This clone came up once. V usage is TRBV2 and J usage is TRBJ2-7, with TRBD1 identical over 7 bases. This CDR3 is built from 14 residues. Germline V lookup: CDR1 SNHLY, CDR2 FYNNEI. With 6 bases clipped from V and 5 bases from J, the junction kept 10 bases outside the gene matches. The CDR3 nucleotides read TGTGCCAGCAGAAAACAGGGGTATCCGCACGAGCAGTACTTC. This sequence encodes CASRKQGYPHEQYF.

This sequence joins TRBV10-3 and TRBJ2-1, with TRBD1 matching 8 bases. Germline trimming cut 6 bases from V and 6 bases from J; bases unmatched to any gene: 10. There are 15 residues in the CDR3. Germline V gene data show CDR1 as ENHRY and CDR2 as SYGVKD. CDR3 protein: CAIRTDRAGGNEQFF. CDR3 coding DNA: TGTGCCATCAGGACGGACAGGGCCGGGGGCAATGAGCAGTTCTTC.

The CDR3 region has the DNA TGTGCCATCAGTGAGTGGACTAGCGGGAGTATCTATGAGCAGTTCTTC. The encoded protein is CAISEWTSGSIYEQFF. This sequence joins TRBV10-3 and TRBJ2-1, with 13 positions matching TRBD2. The germline CDR1 and CDR2 sequences are ENHRY and SYGVKD. The V and J ends lost 1 base and 8 bases, in that order; junction bases with no gene match: 5. The length of the CDR3 is 16 residues.

The chain has TRBV5-1 and TRBJ2-7, with D perhaps matching TRBD2 (6 bases). Germline V gives CDR1 SGHRS, CDR2 YFSETQ. This CDR3 is built from 15 residues. V was clipped by 4 bases and J by 3 bases, with 17 bases between them. The CDR3 region is CASSPGGGEGYEQYF. The CDR3 coding sequence is TGCGCCAGCAGCCCCGGGGGAGGCGAGGGCTACGAGCAGTACTTC.